A single sample gave rise to the 12 T cell receptor beta chains below, sequenced in a study of T cells expressing NK-cell markers. Using the 5' RACE reads, TCRdb records one entry per CDR3 protein without DNA. Its table records 500,000 or so distinct CDR3 sequences. The sample consisted of blood T cells: a sorted CD56 or NKG2C T cell subset, CD4+ or CD8+ T cells, or bulk PBMC T cells (not recorded which). These receptors all come from a man aged 18-30 years in good health.

The chain links TRBV7-6 to TRBJ2-1; TCRdb picks TRBD1, but there is no DNA to check that call. The CDR3 is made up of 13 amino acids. CDR1 is SGHVS and CDR2 is FNYEAQ in the germline V gene. The chain's CDR3 is CASSLVRANEQFF.

The chain employs TRBV30 and TRBJ2-1; absent DNA, TCRdb's TRBD2 call cannot be checked. The germline gives CDR1 GTSNPN, CDR2 SVGIG (reference sequence). This CDR3 has 16 amino acids. CDR3 amino acids: CAWRQEAGRRGNEQFF.

The rearrangement links TRBV10-3 to TRBJ2-3; TCRdb's assignment of TRBD1 cannot be checked, as there is no DNA. CDR3 size: 15 residues. The germline V gene has CDR1 ENHRY and CDR2 SYGVKD. CDR3 sequence: CAINRASAPSDTQYF.

This chain joins TRBV6-1 and TRBJ1-5. This CDR3 has 15 amino acids. Germline values: CDR1 MNHNS, CDR2 SASEGT. The chain's CDR3 is CASSEPQPSNQPQHF.

The J gene is TRBJ2-4, the V gene TRBV20-1; TCRdb outputs TRBD2, but without DNA this stays unchecked. CDR3 size: 12 residues. CDR1 and CDR2 (germline): DFQATT, SNEGSKA (reference sequence). The chain's CDR3 is CSAVGRPTIQYF.

The chain has TRBV4-3 and TRBJ2-1; the D gene TCRdb calls, TRBD2, cannot be checked with no DNA. Germline CDR1 reads LGHNA; CDR2 reads YSLEER. This CDR3 spans 13 amino acids. The CDR3 spells CASSQDGPYEQFF.

Here the CDR3 reads CASSQELTGFRVLTF. This sequence joins TRBV4-1 and TRBJ2-6; the D gene TCRdb calls, TRBD1, cannot be checked with no DNA. The CDR3 contains 15 residues. Looked up from germline, CDR1 is MGHRA and CDR2 is YSYEKL.

This CDR3 reads CASSQEGLIATNEKLFF. The chain uses TRBV4-3 and TRBJ1-4. The CDR3 runs to 17 residues. The germline gives CDR1 LGHNA, CDR2 YSLEER.

This sequence joins TRBV6-2 or TRBV6-3 and TRBJ1-1. Germline V lookup: CDR1 MNHEY, CDR2 SVGEGT. This CDR3 spans 12 amino acids. CDR3 region: CASRTDSPEAFF.

V gene TRBV7-9 combines with J gene TRBJ2-6. CDR1 is SEHNR and CDR2 is FQNEAQ in the germline V gene (reference sequence). The CDR3 sequence is 15 residues long. The CDR3: CASSLSQARANVLTF.

The chain has TRBV2 and TRBJ1-5; with no DNA, the TCRdb D assignment of TRBD1 cannot be verified. Per germline, CDR1 SNHLY and CDR2 FYNNEI. This CDR3 region has 14 residues. CDR3 residues: CASMGAGSYQPQHF. Full variable domain (remainder filled in from reference TRBV2 and TRBJ1-5): EPEVTQTPSHQVTQMGQEVILRCVPISNHLYFYWYRQILGQKVEFLVSFYNNEISEKSEIFDDQFSVERPDGSNFTLKIRSTKLEDSAMYFCASMGAGSYQPQHFGDGTRLSIL.

The V gene is TRBV7-9, the J gene TRBJ2-4; TCRdb's D call, TRBD2, is unchecked because there is no DNA. The length of the CDR3 is 17 residues. The germline gives CDR1 SEHNR, CDR2 FQNEAQ (reference sequence). The CDR3: CASSSQETSEAKNIQYF.